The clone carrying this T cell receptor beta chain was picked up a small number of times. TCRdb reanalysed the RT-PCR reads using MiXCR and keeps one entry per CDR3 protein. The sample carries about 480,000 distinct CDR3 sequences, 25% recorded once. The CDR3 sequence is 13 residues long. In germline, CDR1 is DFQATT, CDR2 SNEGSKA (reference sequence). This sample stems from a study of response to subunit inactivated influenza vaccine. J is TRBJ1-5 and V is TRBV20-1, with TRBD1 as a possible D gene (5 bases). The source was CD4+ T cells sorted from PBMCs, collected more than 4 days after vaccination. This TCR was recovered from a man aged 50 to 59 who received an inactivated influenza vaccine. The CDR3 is CSARGDGNQPQHF. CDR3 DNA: TGCAGCGCCCGGGGGGACGGCAATCAGCCCCAGCATTTT.